Included here is one TCR beta chain sequence, with context. The CDR3 is made up of 12 amino acids. The V end was cut by 6 bases, the J end by 8 bases, with 13 bases between. This record belongs to a study of control samples from healthy donors and cancer patients. Assay used: immunoSEQ multiplex PCR; TCRdb lists only in-frame clones, some missing. The table includes about 120,000 clones, about 87% detected once. The rearrangement links TRBV12-3 or TRBV12-4 to TRBJ1-1; D perhaps matches TRBD1 (6 bases). The specimen was blood. The TCR originated in a man aged 35-49 years in good health. CDR3 loop: CASSPGHAEAFF. The CDR3 nucleotides read TGTGCCAGCAGCCCGGGACACGCAGAAGCTTTCTTT.